The next 9 T cell receptor beta chains were all read from a single sample in a study of immune characterization of retroperitoneal liposarcoma. MiXCR, applied by TCRdb to the PCR reads, yields one record per CDR3 protein. The data show 2,500 or so distinct CDR3 sequences, 35% to 40% seen once. Sequenced input: tumor tissue. The origin of the receptors is a male donor with retroperitoneal liposarcoma.

In its sample, this clonotype is medium-sized. The rearrangement links TRBV12-3 or TRBV12-4 to TRBJ2-1; TRBD2 matches 11 bases. V lost 5 bases and J lost 5; bases outside the gene matches: 11. CDR3 length equals 17 residues. The CDR3 is CASSGDTSGSLHNEQFF. For the CDR3, the DNA is TGTGCCAGCAGTGGGGACACTAGCGGGAGTCTACACAATGAGCAGTTCTTC.

J is TRBJ2-1 and V is TRBV7-8; D unresolved. Germline CDR1 reads SGHVS; CDR2 reads FQNEAQ. Trimming cost V 4 bases and J 6 bases, with 10 bases left between them. The CDR3 is made up of 13 amino acids. DNA of the CDR3: TGTGCCAGCAGCTCACCGGGCCTCAATGAGCAGTTCTTC. Translated: CASSSPGLNEQFF.

This clonotype came up a few times. V usage is TRBV6-5 and J usage is TRBJ2-1, with 11 bases aligning to TRBD2. CDR1 and CDR2 from the germline V gene are MNHEY and SVGAGI. The CDR3 extends over 14 amino acids. The V and J ends lost 5 bases and 5 bases, in that order; junction bases with no gene match: 2. The CDR3 spells CASSRLAGNNEQFF. In DNA form, the CDR3 reads TGTGCCAGCAGTAGACTAGCGGGGAACAATGAGCAGTTCTTC.

The V and J genes are TRBV6-1 and TRBJ2-3, with TRBD1 matching 7 bases. The end of the DNA is better explained by TRBJ2-7, so the J call may be wrong. From germline, CDR1 is MNHNS and CDR2 SASEGT. There are 13 residues in the CDR3. This CDR3 reads CASSSGTENEQYF. The CDR3 nucleotides read TGTGCCAGCAGTTCTGGGACAGAAAATGAGCAGTACTTC.

V gene TRBV6-1 combines with J gene TRBJ2-5; maybe TRBD2 (5 bases). CDR1 and CDR2 (germline): MNHNS, SASEGT. The CDR3 length is 14 residues. V lost 2 bases and J 3 bases, leaving 10 bases between the germline ends. CDR3 nucleotide sequence: TGTGCCAGCAGTGAATTTGGACTGGAAGAGACCCAGTACTTC. It yields the protein CASSEFGLEETQYF.

This clonotype was counted between two and nine times. CDR3 coding DNA: TGTGCCAGCAGCCCCGCTAGCGGGAGGGCCGCCGAGCAGTACTTC. Translation: CASSPASGRAAEQYF. The V gene is TRBV12-3 or TRBV12-4, the J gene TRBJ2-7; 12 nucleotides match TRBD2. V dropped 6 bases and J dropped 6; count of bases not matched to a gene: 9. The CDR3 spans 15 residues.

This chain uses TRBV6-1 with TRBJ2-2; perhaps TRBD1 as D (6 bases). The germline gives CDR1 MNHNS, CDR2 SASEGT. V shed 2 bases and J shed 4 bases, with 11 bases lying between them. CDR3 length: 15 amino acids. The CDR3 DNA reads as TGTGCCAGCAGTGAACCAGGGGAAATCACCGGGGAGCTGTTTTTT. Amino acid sequence: CASSEPGEITGELFF.

J is TRBJ2-1 and V is TRBV27; a possible D gene is TRBD2 (5 bases). Near its end, the DNA agrees better with TRBJ2-5, so the J call may be wrong. Germline V gives CDR1 MNHEY, CDR2 SMNVEV (reference sequence). This CDR3 is built from 12 residues. CDR3 region: CASSLRGETQYF. In DNA, the CDR3 is TGTGCCAGCAGTTTGAGAGGGGAGACCCAGTACTTC.

This clonotype was picked up a small number of times. This chain links TRBV7-2 with TRBJ2-1; 14 bases map to TRBD2. J was trimmed by 9 bases and V by 6 bases; bases with no gene match: 7. Germline CDR1 and CDR2: SGHTA and FQGNSA. CDR3 length: 15 amino acids. The CDR3 loop reads CASREGLAGGGEQFF. The CDR3 DNA reads as TGTGCCAGCAGAGAAGGACTAGCGGGGGGAGGTGAGCAGTTCTTC.